Sequencing of this T cell receptor (beta chain) was carried out in a study of blood T cells in healthy people across ages. Then a second PCR, running roughly 7 to 11 cycles, was carried out with a sample-barcoded 5' primer and a J-beta primer mix. TCRdb re-called the 5' RACE reads through MiXCR, storing one row per CDR3 protein. The sample lists around 750,000 distinct CDR3 sequences; roughly 50% were seen once. Broader study findings: Bulk PBMC profiling left naive and antigen-experienced comparisons inconclusive. Total diversity from one million sequenced T cells was likely underestimated. Naive T cell percentage showed a strong correlation with the diversity of TCR beta. The CMV status of each donor remained undetermined, and this could have confounded shifts in expanded clonotypes.

This clonotype was seen only a few times. Antigen specificity is unknown. Per the germline V gene, CDR1 is SGHVS and CDR2 is FNYEAQ. Trimming took 5 bases from V and 7 from J, leaving 15 bases between them. The CDR3 has 14 residues. The source of this sequence is a man older than 75 in good health. This chain joins TRBV7-6 and TRBJ2-1; tentative D call: TRBD2 (5 bases). Sequencing input: blood. CDR3 in DNA: TGTGCCAGCAGCATGGAGCTAGGCGGGAATGAGCAGTTCTTC. Translating it yields CASSMELGGNEQFF.